What follows is one TCR beta chain and its context. The target antigen is unknown. The data were obtained in a study of OX40 agonist ivuxolimab in advanced cancers. Turning to the study itself: Every 2 weeks, patients received ivuxolimab intravenously, dosed at 0.01 to 10 mg/kg. Patients were under 90% male with ages about 23 to 80, mean 60.

Study-level results: Expanded clones belonging to CD8+ T cells outnumbered, on average, those of CD4+.

Assay used: immunoSEQ multiplex PCR; TCRdb lists only in-frame clones, some missing. The sample lists over 30,000 clones, about 88% seen once, with roughly 4% in the top ten. The timepoints at which blood was sampled were baseline, cycle 4 day 1, and cycle 7 day 1. This CDR3 has 16 residues. V lost 5 bases and J lost 0, with 14 bases in between. CDR1 SGHVS and CDR2 FNYEAQ come from the germline V gene. Sequenced here: CD4+ or CD8+ T cells sorted from blood, sampled in a trial of the OX40 agonist ivuxolimab. This sequence originates from an adult with an advanced solid tumor such as melanoma, head and neck, liver or kidney cancer. The genes are TRBV7-6 and TRBJ2-1; D might be TRBD1 or TRBD2, each matching 6 bases. CDR3 in DNA: TGTGCCAGCAGCCCCGGACAGACTAGCTCCTACAATGAGCAGTTCTTC. It codes for CASSPGQTSSYNEQFF.